This TCR beta chain stems from a study of human T cells and chemical hapten exposure. Each CDR3 protein is one row after TCRdb ran MiXCR on the RACE reads. The sample holds more than 55,000 distinct CDR3 sequences, approximately 9.4% seen once. Germline V gene data show CDR1 as MNHEY and CDR2 as SVGAGI. Unmatched junction bases numbered 16, after V lost 0 bases and J lost 4 bases. The CDR3 loop spans 19 amino acids. This clonotype came up many times. What it binds is unknown. Study-wide points: Donor immune responses may differ from healthy people's, since all donors had alopecia. Those TCRs sitting above 1 in 1000 frequency stayed the same with DPC sensitization.

Described time point: patch test 1, 2 weeks after DPC sensitization. Treatment indicated: therapeutic diphenylcyclopropenone sensitization with weekly scalp DPC. This rearrangement joins TRBV6-5 to TRBJ2-7; 9 bases fit TRBD2. This TCR derives from a woman aged 40 to 49 with alopecia areata. Some clones in this sample may be carry-over from other donors' samples. Sequencing used whole blood, obtained in connection with sensitization to the hapten diphenylcyclopropenone (DPC). The CDR3 nucleotides read TGTGCCAGCAGTTACTCGCCCCCGGGACTAGCCCACGGGCGTTACGAGCAGTACTTC. Its translation is CASSYSPPGLAHGRYEQYF.